This entry is about one TCR beta chain. Its antigen is not identified. These data belong to a study of post-analysis software for immune sequencing data. Study conclusions and caveats: Patients carried several TRBV segments more frequently than controls did, and TRBV5-6, TRBV5-1 and TRBV20-1 were among them. In multiple sclerosis, normalized Chao1 diversity was significantly below that of controls.

From germline, CDR1 is SGDLS and CDR2 YYNGEE. The CDR3 loop spans 15 amino acids. Trimming took 0 bases from V and 4 from J, leaving 10 bases between them. Libraries were made from TCR beta cDNA, and they carried unique molecular identifiers. A single record per CDR3 protein comes from TCRdb applying MiXCR to the PCR reads. Here the sample spans approximately 400,000 distinct CDR3 sequences, 30% to 45% being singletons. This receptor was taken from a girl aged 5-17 years with multiple sclerosis. The chain employs TRBV9 and TRBJ2-2; D may match TRBD1 or TRBD2 (5 bases each). Sequenced input: blood. Here the CDR3 reads CASSVEEGTTGELFF. The CDR3 DNA reads TGTGCCAGCAGCGTAGAAGAAGGGACCACCGGGGAGCTGTTTTTT.